This T cell receptor (beta chain) was identified in a study of vaccination effects on CD4 cells after COVID-19. Sequencing was preceded by expansion of antigen-specific CD4+ T cells with viral peptide pools in the ViraFEST assay. Subsequent to 10 days of culture, CD4+ T cells were isolated. The participants, recipients of two vaccine doses, got either BNT162b2 or mRNA-1273. Germline V CDR1 and CDR2: SGDLS, YYNGEE. After removal of 3 bases from V and 1 base from J, the junction contained 12 bases not matched to a gene. The CDR3 is made up of 18 amino acids. Here immunoSEQ multiplex PCR was the method, and the copy in TCRdb shows in-frame clones only, minus some. The sample holds tens of thousands of clones, around 73% seen once. As concerns this clone: Its antigen is undetermined.

This sample comprised CD4+ T cells from PBMCs cultured with HCoV-229E spike peptides, obtained after COVID-19 vaccination. The chain carries TRBV9 and TRBJ2-3; 9 bases are a match to TRBD2. The receptor was isolated from a human donor who received a COVID-19 vaccine. CDR3 in DNA: TGTGCCAGCAGCGAATCAATCGAGCGGGGGGATCGCACAGATACGCAGTATTTT. Translation: CASSESIERGDRTDTQYF. Full variable domain (rest looked up from reference TRBV9 and TRBJ2-3): DSGVTQTPKHLITATGQRVTLRCSPRSGDLSVYWYQQSLDQGLQFLIQYYNGEERAKGNILERFSAQQFPDLHSELNLSSLELGDSALYFCASSESIERGDRTDTQYFGPGTRLTVL.